The 11 T cell receptor beta chains presented below share a single source sample, sequenced in a study of CD8 T cells in ankylosing spondylitis. MiXCR, applied by TCRdb to the 5' RACE reads, yields one record per CDR3 protein. The sample holds 110,000 to 150,000 distinct CDR3 sequences, 8% to 9% seen once. The specimen was synovial fluid, either unsorted or a sorted T cell fraction (not recorded which). These receptors originate from a male donor with ankylosing spondylitis.

This clonotype was detected many times. The V call is TRBV5-1, the J call TRBJ2-7; the D is unclear. From germline, CDR1 is SGHRS and CDR2 YFSETQ. The CDR3 has 13 amino acids. Between the trimmed V and J ends, which lost 5 bases and 5 bases, there was a span of 14 bases. CDR3 DNA: TGCGCCAGCAGGGTTGGGTTGCCGGACGAGCAGTACTTC. Translated: CASRVGLPDEQYF.

This clonotype was found many times. The rearrangement uses TRBV7-9 and TRBJ1-1, with D possibly matching TRBD1 (5 bases). The CDR3 contains 13 residues. Deletions cut 5 bases from V and 4 bases from J, with 11 bases between. Germline V gene sequence: CDR1 SEHNR, CDR2 FQNEAQ (reference sequence). This chain's CDR3 is CASSPRTSTEAFF. DNA of the CDR3: TGTGCCAGCAGCCCCAGGACAAGCACTGAAGCTTTCTTT.

The chain combines TRBV28 with TRBJ2-7; the D is unclear. The CDR3 is made up of 13 amino acids. V was clipped by 7 bases and J by 3 bases, with 13 bases between them. CDR1 and CDR2 (germline): MDHEN, SYDVKM. CDR3 residues: CASKRIWGYEQYF. The CDR3 DNA reads TGTGCCAGCAAACGGATTTGGGGCTACGAGCAGTACTTC.

The chain combines TRBV4-2 with TRBJ2-3; 10 bases are a match to TRBD1. This CDR3 has 15 residues. J was trimmed by 4 bases and V by 2 bases; bases with no gene match: 3. The germline V gene has CDR1 LGHNA and CDR2 YNFKEQ. CDR3 nucleotides: TGTGCCAGCAGCCAACGCGGACAGGGGGCAGATACGCAGTATTTT. It is translated as CASSQRGQGADTQYF.

In this sample, this clonotype turned up once. V usage is TRBV3-1 and J usage is TRBJ2-1, with D uncertain. Germline V lookup: CDR1 LGHDT, CDR2 YNNKEL (reference sequence). Trimming took 1 base from V and 6 from J, leaving 13 bases between them. This CDR3 is 15 amino acids long. The CDR3 nucleotides are TGTGCCAGCAGCCAAGCGAATCTCCCCCCCAATGAGCAGTTCTTC. As protein: CASSQANLPPNEQFF.

This clonotype appeared many times. This chain links TRBV28 with TRBJ1-5, with 7 bases aligning to TRBD1. V was clipped by 5 bases and J by 3 bases; unmatched bases: 10. The CDR3 spans 16 residues. CDR1 and CDR2 (germline): MDHEN, SYDVKM. The CDR3 loop is CASSRDRDWNNQPQHF. The CDR3 bases are TGTGCCAGCAGTCGGGACAGAGATTGGAACAATCAGCCCCAGCATTTT.

This clonotype was seen a handful of times. J is TRBJ2-1 and V is TRBV20-1; 12 nucleotides align to TRBD2. This CDR3 spans 17 amino acids. Germline V CDR1 and CDR2: DFQATT, SNEGSKA (reference sequence). V trimming: 6 bases; J trimming: 4 bases; junction bases outside the gene matches: 13. In DNA, the CDR3 is TGCAGTGCGTCTACTCTAGCGGGAGGGCTCATGTACAATGAGCAGTTCTTC. Protein sequence: CSASTLAGGLMYNEQFF.

This clonotype was seen ten or more times. V is TRBV6-2 or TRBV6-3 and J is TRBJ2-3; TRBD2 aligns across 13 bases. CDR3 length equals 17 residues. CDR1 is MNHEY, CDR2 SVGEGT, per germline. V lost 5 bases and J lost 4; bases outside the gene matches: 9. The CDR3 region has the DNA TGTGCCAGCAGTCTCGGACTAGCGGGGGCCCCTTCAGATACGCAGTATTTT. Translating it yields CASSLGLAGAPSDTQYF.

This clonotype appeared many times. V is TRBV7-2 and J is TRBJ2-7; the D gene is possibly TRBD1 (5 bases). Germline assignment: CDR1 SGHTA and CDR2 FQGNSA. The CDR3 has 14 residues. Between the trimmed V and J ends, which lost 4 bases and 3 bases, there was a span of 13 bases. In DNA, the CDR3 is TGTGCCAGCAGCTATCGACAGTCGAGCTACGAGCAGTACTTC. Amino acid sequence: CASSYRQSSYEQYF. The full variable domain, completed using reference TRBV7-2 and TRBJ2-7, is GAGVSQSPSNKVTEKGKDVELRCDPISGHTALYWYRQSLGQGLEFLIYFQGNSAPDKSGLPSDRFSAERTGGSVSTLTIQRTQQEDSAVYLCASSYRQSSYEQYFGPGTRLTVT.

This clonotype was observed at least ten times. The V and J genes are TRBV12-3 or TRBV12-4 and TRBJ2-7, with 7 bases lining up with TRBD2. V lost 2 bases and J lost 8; bases outside the gene matches: 12. The CDR3 runs to 15 residues. The CDR3, as DNA: TGTGCCAGCAGTTTATGGGGGACTACACCAAACAAGCAGTACTTC. Protein: CASSLWGTTPNKQYF.

This clonotype was seen many times. The chain combines TRBV7-2 with TRBJ2-7; 10 bases map to TRBD1. After removal of 6 bases from V and 2 bases from J, the junction contained 4 bases not matched to a gene. The CDR3 extends over 14 amino acids. From germline, CDR1 is SGHTA and CDR2 FQGNSA. The CDR3 sequence: CASSFGTGAYEQYF. DNA for the CDR3: TGTGCCAGCAGTTTCGGGACAGGGGCCTACGAGCAGTACTTC.